One sample yielded the 28 T cell receptor beta chains listed below, sequenced in a study of glioma-infiltrating T cells. Amplification of TCR alpha and beta CDR3 regions from RNA used iRepertoire nested multiplex PCR. TCRdb reprocessed the multiplex PCR reads with MiXCR, giving one entry per CDR3 protein. The sample holds approximately 4,900 distinct CDR3 sequences, approximately 34% seen once. Sample: glioma tissue, nonneoplastic brain tissue, or PBMCs (not recorded which). These receptor sequences come from a human donor with low-grade glioma or glioblastoma, undergoing nonglioma brain surgery, or in good health (not recorded which).

The sample holds a few counts of this clonotype. This may come from a read error, since a much larger clone is one base off. This chain links TRBV7-3 with TRBJ2-3; no clear D gene. The V end lost 4 bases, the J end lost 6 bases, and 14 bases lay between the germline ends. The CDR3 has 14 amino acids. Germline-derived CDR1 and CDR2 are SGHTA and FQGTGA. In DNA form, the CDR3 reads TGTGCCAGCAGCTCTTCGGACCTGGGGGATACGCAGTATTTT. It codes for CASSSSDLGDTQYF. Full variable domain (missing parts from reference TRBV7-3 and TRBJ2-3): GAGVSQTPSNKVTEKGKYVELRCDPISGHTALYWYRQSLGQGPEFLIYFQGTGAADDSGLPNDRFFAVRPEGSVSTLKIQRTERGDSAVYLCASSSSDLGDTQYFGPGTRLTVL.

Comment on this clonotype: A single base separates this from a much larger clone, so it may be a read error. V usage is TRBV20-1 and J usage is TRBJ1-1; D remains ambiguous. From germline, CDR1 is DFQATT and CDR2 SNEGSKA (reference sequence). The CDR3 spans 13 residues. CDR3: CSANSGLNTETFF. The CDR3 DNA reads TGCAGTGCAAACAGCGGTTTGAACACTGAAACTTTCTTT.

This clonotype occurred many times. This chain links TRBV4-1 with TRBJ2-5; TRBD2 aligns across 8 bases. In germline, CDR1 is MGHRA, CDR2 YSYEKL. With V trimmed by 0 bases and J by 3 bases, 6 bases remained unmatched. The CDR3 length is 16 residues. For the CDR3, the DNA is TGCGCCAGCAGCCAAGATCTTTCCGGGGGGGAAGAGACCCAGTACTTC. Amino acids: CASSQDLSGGEETQYF.

With respect to this clonotype: Since a much larger clone is just one base distant, this may be a read error. The chain joins TRBV5-6 to TRBJ2-1; D uncertain. This CDR3 has 13 amino acids. V lost 2 bases and J 6 bases, leaving 9 bases between the germline ends. Per germline, CDR1 SGHDT and CDR2 YYEEEE. CDR3 sequence reads: CASSLYAFNEQFF. The CDR3 coding sequence is TGTGCCAGCAGCTTATACGCATTCAATGAGCAGTTCTTC.

Note on this clonotype: A much larger clone sits a single nucleotide away, making a read error possible. V and J are TRBV11-2 and TRBJ1-6, with TRBD1 as a possible D gene (5 bases). The V gene's germline CDR1 is SGHAT and CDR2 FQNNGV. Trimming removed 5 bases at V and 0 bases at J, with 11 bases between. The CDR3 runs 16 residues. The CDR3 DNA reads TGTGCCAGCAGCGCAAAGGGACTCTCCTATAATTCACCCCTCCACTTT. It yields the protein CASSAKGLSYNSPLHF. The whole variable domain, remainder taken from reference TRBV11-2 and TRBJ1-6, is EAGVAQSPRYKIIEKRQSVAFWCNPISGHATLYWYQQILGQGPKLLIQFQNNGVVDDSQLPKDRFSAERLKGVDSTLKIQPAKLEDSAVYLCASSAKGLSYNSPLHFGNGTRLTVT.

To note about this clonotype: A clone one base away is much larger, so this may be a read error. The J gene is TRBJ2-3, the V gene TRBV10-3, with D unclear. The CDR3 loop spans 12 amino acids. Germline assignment: CDR1 ENHRY and CDR2 SYGVKD. CDR3: CAISARRDTRYF. The DNA of the CDR3 is TGTGCCATCAGTGCGCGACGAGATACGCGGTATTTT.

With regard to this clonotype: One base away lies a much larger clone, so this may be a sequencing read error. V gene TRBV19 combines with J gene TRBJ2-1; 11 bases fit TRBD2. CDR1 LNHDA and CDR2 SQIVND come from the germline V gene (reference sequence). With 2 bases clipped from V and 12 bases from J, the junction kept 9 bases outside the gene matches. The CDR3 has 15 amino acids. CDR3 in DNA: TGTGCCAGTAGTATAAAACTAGCGGGGGTTGGTGGGCAGTTCTTC. Its translation: CASSIKLAGVGGQFF.

A word on this clonotype: Relative to the germline gene, one junction end is altered; a read error may explain this. This rearrangement joins TRBV18 to TRBJ2-1, with 9 bases matching TRBD1. Germline CDR1 is KGHSH and CDR2 is LQKENI. This CDR3 region has 16 residues. CDR3 in amino acids: CARSQQQGASYNEQLF. The CDR3 DNA is TGTGCCAGGTCACAACAACAGGGGGCAAGTTACAATGAGCAGTTATTC.

This clonotype is judged medium-sized. The chain combines TRBV28 with TRBJ1-1, with no clear D. Germline CDR1 is MDHEN and CDR2 is SYDVKM. The CDR3 runs to 11 residues. The V end lost 3 bases, the J end lost 4 bases, and 3 bases lay between the germline ends. The CDR3 is CASSFSTEAFF. In DNA form, the CDR3 reads TGTGCCAGCAGTTTCAGCACTGAAGCTTTCTTT.

There are many counts of this clonotype. This chain joins TRBV7-9 and TRBJ2-5, with D perhaps TRBD2 (5 bases). The CDR3 extends over 15 amino acids. CDR1 and CDR2 from the germline V gene are SEHNR and FQNEAQ (reference sequence). The ends were cut back, 1 base at V and 4 bases at J, with 13 bases in the middle. The CDR3 DNA follows: TGTGCCAGCAGCTTAGTCTTGGCTAGCCCAGAGACCCAGTACTTC. As protein: CASSLVLASPETQYF.

This clonotype is medium-sized within its sample. This chain links TRBV5-8 with TRBJ2-1; D gene ambiguous. This CDR3 is built from 15 residues. Germline CDR1 SGHTS, CDR2 YDEGEE. V lost 0 bases and J 10 bases, leaving 17 bases between the germline ends. CDR3 amino acids: CASSLGLPDTIEQFF. CDR3 coding DNA: TGTGCCAGCAGCTTGGGACTCCCTGATACAATAGAGCAGTTCTTC.

This clonotype is deemed medium-sized. The CDR3 is CASSLPTGTGETQYF. The DNA of the CDR3 is TGTGCCAGCAGCTTACCGACAGGGACCGGGGAGACCCAGTACTTC. The rearrangement uses TRBV7-6 and TRBJ2-5, with 7 bases fitting TRBD1. The CDR3 extends over 15 amino acids. J gave up 5 bases and V 2 bases, and 8 bases lay outside the gene matches. Looked up from germline, CDR1 is SGHVS and CDR2 is FNYEAQ. Drawing the rest from reference TRBV7-6 and TRBJ2-5, the complete variable domain is GAGVSQSPRYKVTKRGQDVALRCDPISGHVSLYWYRQALGQGPEFLTYFNYEAQQDKSGLPNDRFSAERPEGSISTLTIQRTEQRDSAMYRCASSLPTGTGETQYFGPGTRLLVL.

Comments on this clonotype: This may be a read error, as it is one base from a much larger clone. V and J are TRBV7-3 and TRBJ1-1; D call uncertain. CDR1 and CDR2 (germline): SGHTA, FQGTGA. With 5 bases removed from V and 7 bases from J, the gap between germline ends came to 20 bases. CDR3 length: 15 amino acids. The CDR3 DNA sequence: TGTGCCAGCAGCGGTTTAACAGAGCCCCTAAATGAAGCTTTCTTT. This encodes CASSGLTEPLNEAFF. The full variable domain, rest sourced from reference TRBV7-3 and TRBJ1-1, is GAGVSQTPSNKVTEKGKYVELRCDPISGHTALYWYRQSLGQGPEFLIYFQGTGAADDSGLPNDRFFAVRPEGSVSTLKIQRTERGDSAVYLCASSGLTEPLNEAFFGQGTRLTVV.

This clonotype was recorded at least ten times. J is TRBJ2-1 and V is TRBV5-1; D is perhaps TRBD1 or TRBD2 (5 bases each). From germline, CDR1 is SGHRS and CDR2 YFSETQ. The V end lost 2 bases, the J end lost 7 bases, and 13 bases lay between the germline ends. CDR3 length: 14 residues. CDR3 sequence (DNA): TGCGCCAGCAGCTTAATCGGGGCCGGGAATGAGCAGTTCTTC. Translating gives CASSLIGAGNEQFF. The whole variable domain, remainder taken from reference TRBV5-1 and TRBJ2-1, is KAGVTQTPRYLIKTRGQQVTLSCSPISGHRSVSWYQQTPGQGLQFLFEYFSETQRNKGNFPGRFSGRQFSNSRSEMNVSTLELGDSALYLCASSLIGAGNEQFFGPGTRLTVL.

By its share, this clonotype is medium-sized. The V and J genes are TRBV20-1 and TRBJ2-7; 8 nucleotides line up with TRBD1. The germline gives CDR1 DFQATT, CDR2 SNEGSKA (reference sequence). V shed 3 bases and J 5 bases; nucleotides not matched to a gene: 3. The CDR3 extends over 12 amino acids. The chain's CDR3 is CSASQGADEQYF. The DNA for the CDR3 is TGCAGTGCTAGTCAGGGGGCCGACGAGCAGTACTTC.

This chain joins TRBV28 and TRBJ1-1; possible D gene TRBD1, 6 bases. The V end was cut by 5 bases, the J end by 9 bases, with 28 bases between. CDR1 is MDHEN and CDR2 is SYDVKM in the germline V gene. There are 17 residues in the CDR3. CDR3 sequence: CASSPFPGPGENTKAFF. The CDR3 DNA sequence: TGTGCCAGCAGTCCCTTTCCCGGCCCAGGGGAGAACACCAAAGCTTTCTTT.

By proportion, this clonotype is medium-sized. The chain recombines TRBV3-1 with TRBJ2-3, with TRBD2 matching 8 bases. The J segment lost 4 bases and the V segment lost 0 bases, leaving 9 bases of the junction unmatched. Per germline, CDR1 LGHDT and CDR2 YNNKEL (reference sequence). This CDR3 comprises 17 residues. This CDR3 reads CASSQDSFGGAADTQYF. In DNA, the CDR3 is TGTGCCAGCAGCCAAGATTCCTTCGGGGGGGCAGCAGATACGCAGTATTTT.

In its sample, this clonotype ranks as medium-sized. J is TRBJ2-1 and V is TRBV6-6; D is unclear. The CDR3 is made up of 13 amino acids. CDR1 MNHNY and CDR2 SVGAGI come from the germline V gene (reference sequence). V lost 2 bases, J lost 7 bases, and 9 bases lay in between. CDR3 coding DNA: TGTGCCAGCAGTTACAGGCCGACAAATGAGCAGTTCTTC. Amino acid sequence: CASSYRPTNEQFF.

This clonotype is categorized as medium-sized. The chain recombines TRBV3-1 with TRBJ1-1; no clear D. The CDR3 is 17 amino acids. CDR1 is LGHDT, CDR2 YNNKEL, per germline (reference sequence). Deletions cut 0 bases from V and 1 base from J, with 15 bases between. CDR3 sequence (DNA): TGTGCCAGCAGCCAAGATTTGACAATGCTCACGAACACTGAAGCTTTCTTT. This translates into CASSQDLTMLTNTEAFF.

This clonotype rates as large. The V call is TRBV27, the J call TRBJ2-5; the match to TRBD2 covers 13 bases. CDR1 is MNHEY and CDR2 is SMNVEV in the germline V gene (reference sequence). Unmatched junction bases numbered 9, after V lost 5 bases and J lost 6 bases. The CDR3 sequence is 16 residues long. CDR3 nucleotides: TGTGCCAGCAGTCTAATACTAGCGGGGGGGCCGAAGACCCAGTACTTC. It is translated as CASSLILAGGPKTQYF.

This clonotype is medium-sized within its sample. This chain links TRBV27 with TRBJ2-7; 7 nucleotides agree with TRBD1. Germline trimming cut 5 bases from V and 5 bases from J; bases unmatched to any gene: 12. The V gene's germline CDR1 is MNHEY and CDR2 SMNVEV (reference sequence). This CDR3 is built from 15 residues. As DNA, the CDR3 is TGTGCCAGCAGTCAGGGGACAGTGACGCGGGACGAGCAGTACTTC. This sequence encodes CASSQGTVTRDEQYF.

The chain couples TRBV6-1 to TRBJ2-7, with D tentatively TRBD1 or TRBD2 (5 bases each). This CDR3 is built from 18 residues. Germline V lookup: CDR1 MNHNS, CDR2 SASEGT. CDR3 sequence (DNA): TGTGCCATCAGTGAAGCGCCGACGGGACCGGTTGGCTCCTACGAGCAGTACGTC. Its protein product is CAISEAPTGPVGSYEQYV.

Judged by abundance, this clonotype is medium-sized. This CDR3 is CASSPQGSDSPLHF. CDR3 nucleotide sequence: TGTGCCAGCTCACCACAGGGGTCTGATTCACCCCTCCACTTT. This rearrangement joins TRBV18 to TRBJ1-6, with D perhaps matching TRBD1 (5 bases). Per germline, CDR1 KGHSH and CDR2 LQKENI. The CDR3 is 14 amino acids. V was cut by 1 base and J by 8 bases, with 9 bases left in between.

Judged by abundance, this clonotype is medium-sized. The chain couples TRBV27 to TRBJ2-1; 9 bases match TRBD2. The junction had 7 bases not matched to a gene; V was cut back by 3 bases and J by 7 bases. Germline values: CDR1 MNHEY, CDR2 SMNVEV (reference sequence). The CDR3 runs to 15 residues. CDR3 DNA sequence: TGTGCCAGCAGTTTTTTTGCGGGGGGGCCGAATGAGCAGTTCTTC. Amino acid sequence: CASSFFAGGPNEQFF.

This clonotype is deemed medium-sized (0.01 to 0.1%). The chain couples TRBV27 to TRBJ2-7, with unresolved D. Germline CDR1 MNHEY, CDR2 SMNVEV (reference sequence). This CDR3 is 13 amino acids long. V was cut by 6 bases and J by 0 bases, with 9 bases left in between. CDR3 DNA sequence: TGTGCCAGCAGGAGACTGAGCTCCTACGAGCAGTACGTC. It codes for CASRRLSSYEQYV.

Relative to its sample, this clonotype is medium-sized (0.01 to 0.1%). The J gene is TRBJ2-5, the V gene TRBV27, with D possibly being TRBD2 (6 bases). The germline gives CDR1 MNHEY, CDR2 SMNVEV (reference sequence). The V and J ends lost 6 bases and 1 base respectively, with 18 bases between them. The length of the CDR3 is 16 residues. The chain's CDR3 is CASSRGLLASQETQYF. The CDR3 DNA reads as TGTGCCAGCAGCCGCGGCCTACTAGCTTCCCAAGAGACCCAGTACTTC.

In its sample, this clonotype is medium-sized. This chain joins TRBV20-1 and TRBJ1-2; D is ambiguous. Trimming took 8 bases from V and 2 from J, leaving 12 bases between them. Germline V gene data show CDR1 as DFQATT and CDR2 as SNEGSKA (reference sequence). This CDR3 has 12 residues. This CDR3 is CSPFSRNYGYTF. In DNA, the CDR3 is TGCAGTCCCTTCTCACGGAACTATGGCTACACCTTC.

By share, this clonotype ranks as medium-sized. J is TRBJ2-3 and V is TRBV6-1; 7 bases agree with TRBD2. CDR1 and CDR2 (germline): MNHNS, SASEGT. V lost 1 base to trimming and J lost 1 base; unmatched junction nucleotides: 8. The CDR3 spans 17 residues. DNA for the CDR3: TGTGCCAGCAGTGAAGGGATTAGCGGGTGGGGCACAGATACGCAGTATTTT. Its protein product is CASSEGISGWGTDTQYF.